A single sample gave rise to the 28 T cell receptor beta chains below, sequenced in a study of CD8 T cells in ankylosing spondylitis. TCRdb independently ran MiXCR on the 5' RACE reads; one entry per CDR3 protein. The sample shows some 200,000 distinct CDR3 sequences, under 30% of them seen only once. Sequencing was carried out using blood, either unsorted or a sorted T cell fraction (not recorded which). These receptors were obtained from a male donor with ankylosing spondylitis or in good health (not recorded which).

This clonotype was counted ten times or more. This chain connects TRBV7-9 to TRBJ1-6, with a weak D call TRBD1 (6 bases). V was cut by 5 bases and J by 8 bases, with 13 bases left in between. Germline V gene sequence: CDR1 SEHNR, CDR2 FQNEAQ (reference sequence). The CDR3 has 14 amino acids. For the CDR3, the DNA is TGTGCCAGCAGCGCGGACAGTTCGGATTCACCCCTCCACTTT. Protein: CASSADSSDSPLHF.

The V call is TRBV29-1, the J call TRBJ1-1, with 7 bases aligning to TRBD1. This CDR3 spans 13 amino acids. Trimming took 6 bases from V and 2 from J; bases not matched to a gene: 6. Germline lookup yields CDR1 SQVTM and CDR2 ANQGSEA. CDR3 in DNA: TGCAGCGTGGGGACAGTATTAAACACTGAAGCTTTCTTT. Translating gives CSVGTVLNTEAFF.

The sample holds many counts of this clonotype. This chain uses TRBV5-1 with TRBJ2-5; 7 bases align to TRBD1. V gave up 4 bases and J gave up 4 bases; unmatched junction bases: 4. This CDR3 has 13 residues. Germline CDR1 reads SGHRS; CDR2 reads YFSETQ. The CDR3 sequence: CASSTKGAETQYF. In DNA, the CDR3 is TGCGCCAGCAGCACCAAGGGGGCAGAGACCCAGTACTTC.

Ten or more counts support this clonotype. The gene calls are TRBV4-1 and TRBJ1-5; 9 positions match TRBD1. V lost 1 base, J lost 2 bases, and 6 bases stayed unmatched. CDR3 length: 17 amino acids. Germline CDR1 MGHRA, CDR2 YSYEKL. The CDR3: CASSQGATGGGNQPQHF. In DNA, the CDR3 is TGCGCCAGCAGCCAAGGAGCGACAGGGGGTGGCAATCAGCCCCAGCATTTT.

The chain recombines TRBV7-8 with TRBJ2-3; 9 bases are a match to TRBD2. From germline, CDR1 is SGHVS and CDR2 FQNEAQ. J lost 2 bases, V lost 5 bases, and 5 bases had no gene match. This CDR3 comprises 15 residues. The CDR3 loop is CASSLGLAYTDTQYF. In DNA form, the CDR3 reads TGTGCCAGCAGCCTCGGACTAGCGTACACAGATACGCAGTATTTT.

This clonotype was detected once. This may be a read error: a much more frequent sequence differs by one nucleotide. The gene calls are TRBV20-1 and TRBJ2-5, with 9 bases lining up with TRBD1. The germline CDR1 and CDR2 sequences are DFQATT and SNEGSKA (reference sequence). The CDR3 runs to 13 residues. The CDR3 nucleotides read TGCAGTGCTGGGACAGGGCTCCGAGAGACCCAGTCCTTC. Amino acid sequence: CSAGTGLRETQSF.

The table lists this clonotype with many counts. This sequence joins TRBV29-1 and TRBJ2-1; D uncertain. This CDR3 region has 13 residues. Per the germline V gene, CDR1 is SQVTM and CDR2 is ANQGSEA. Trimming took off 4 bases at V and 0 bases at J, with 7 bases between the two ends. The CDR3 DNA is TGCAGCGTTGGCTGGAACTCCTACAATGAGCAGTTCTTC. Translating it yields CSVGWNSYNEQFF.

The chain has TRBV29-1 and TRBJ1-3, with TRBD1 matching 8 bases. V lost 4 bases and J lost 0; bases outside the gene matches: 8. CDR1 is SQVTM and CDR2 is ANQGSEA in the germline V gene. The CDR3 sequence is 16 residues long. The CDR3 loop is CSVALGTGYSGNTIYF. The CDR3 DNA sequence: TGCAGCGTTGCACTCGGGACAGGATACTCTGGAAACACCATATATTTT.

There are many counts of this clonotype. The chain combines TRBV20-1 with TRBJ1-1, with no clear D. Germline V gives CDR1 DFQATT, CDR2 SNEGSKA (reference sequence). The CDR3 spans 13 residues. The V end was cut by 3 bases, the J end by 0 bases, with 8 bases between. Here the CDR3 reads CSASRNMNTEAFF. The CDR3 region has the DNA TGCAGTGCTAGTAGGAACATGAACACTGAAGCTTTCTTT.

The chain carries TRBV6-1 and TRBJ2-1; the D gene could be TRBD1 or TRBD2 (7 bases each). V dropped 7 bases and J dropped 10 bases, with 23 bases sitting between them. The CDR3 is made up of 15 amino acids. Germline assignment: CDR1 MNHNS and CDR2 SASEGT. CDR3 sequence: CASKPGGEGLREQFF. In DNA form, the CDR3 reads TGTGCCAGCAAACCAGGGGGGGAGGGCTTAAGGGAGCAGTTCTTC.

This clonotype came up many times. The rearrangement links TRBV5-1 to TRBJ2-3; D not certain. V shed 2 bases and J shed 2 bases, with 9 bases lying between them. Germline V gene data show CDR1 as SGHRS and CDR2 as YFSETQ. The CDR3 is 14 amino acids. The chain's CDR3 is CASSFLEDTDTQYF. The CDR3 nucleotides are TGCGCCAGCAGCTTTTTAGAGGACACAGATACGCAGTATTTT.

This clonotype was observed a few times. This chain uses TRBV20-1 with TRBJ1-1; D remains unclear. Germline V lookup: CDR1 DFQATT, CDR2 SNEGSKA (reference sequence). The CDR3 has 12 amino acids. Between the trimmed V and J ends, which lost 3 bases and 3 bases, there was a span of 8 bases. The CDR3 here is CSASKGYTEAFF. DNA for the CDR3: TGCAGTGCTAGTAAGGGTTACACTGAAGCTTTCTTT.

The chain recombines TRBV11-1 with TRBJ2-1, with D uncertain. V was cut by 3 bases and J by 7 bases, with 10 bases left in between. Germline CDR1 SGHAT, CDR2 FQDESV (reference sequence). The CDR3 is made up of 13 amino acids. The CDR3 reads CASSFLPKNEQFF. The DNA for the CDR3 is TGTGCCAGCAGCTTCCTACCTAAGAATGAGCAGTTCTTC.

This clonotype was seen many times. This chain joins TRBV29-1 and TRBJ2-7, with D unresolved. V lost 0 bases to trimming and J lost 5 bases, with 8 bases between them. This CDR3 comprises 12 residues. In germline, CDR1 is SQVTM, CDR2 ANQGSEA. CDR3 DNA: TGCAGCGTTGAAGAGGGGAAGGACGAGCAGTACTTC. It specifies CSVEEGKDEQYF.

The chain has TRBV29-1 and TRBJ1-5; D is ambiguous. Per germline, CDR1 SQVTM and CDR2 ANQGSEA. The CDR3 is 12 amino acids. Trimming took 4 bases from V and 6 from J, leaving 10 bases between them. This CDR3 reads CSVAGLGQPQHF. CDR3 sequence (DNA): TGCAGCGTTGCTGGGCTGGGTCAGCCCCAGCATTTT.

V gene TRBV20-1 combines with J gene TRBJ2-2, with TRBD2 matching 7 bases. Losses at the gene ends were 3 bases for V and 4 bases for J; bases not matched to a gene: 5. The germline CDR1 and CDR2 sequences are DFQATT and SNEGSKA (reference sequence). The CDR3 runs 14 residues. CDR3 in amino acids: CSASSGRSTGELFF. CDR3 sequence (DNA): TGCAGTGCTAGCTCCGGGAGGTCCACCGGGGAGCTGTTTTTT.

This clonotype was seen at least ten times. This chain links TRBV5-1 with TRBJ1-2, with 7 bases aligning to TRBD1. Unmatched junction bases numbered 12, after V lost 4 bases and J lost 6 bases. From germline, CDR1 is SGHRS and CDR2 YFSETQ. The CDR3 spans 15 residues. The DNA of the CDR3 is TGCGCCAGCAGCCCGGGGGGGAGGACAGGCGATGGCTACACCTTC. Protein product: CASSPGGRTGDGYTF.

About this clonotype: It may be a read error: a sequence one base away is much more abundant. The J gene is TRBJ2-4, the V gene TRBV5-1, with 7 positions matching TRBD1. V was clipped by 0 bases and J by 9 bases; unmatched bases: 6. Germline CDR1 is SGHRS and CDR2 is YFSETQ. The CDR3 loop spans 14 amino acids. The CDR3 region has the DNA TGCGCCAGCAGCTTGGATTGGGACAGTGCCATTCAGTACTTC. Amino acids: CASSLDWDSAIQYF.

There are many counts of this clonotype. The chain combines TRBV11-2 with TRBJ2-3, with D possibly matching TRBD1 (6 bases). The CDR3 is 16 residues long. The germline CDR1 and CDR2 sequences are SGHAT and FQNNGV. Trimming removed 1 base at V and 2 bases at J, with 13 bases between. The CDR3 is CASSLVWGQLTDTQYF. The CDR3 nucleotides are TGTGCCAGCAGCTTAGTTTGGGGACAACTCACAGATACGCAGTATTTT.

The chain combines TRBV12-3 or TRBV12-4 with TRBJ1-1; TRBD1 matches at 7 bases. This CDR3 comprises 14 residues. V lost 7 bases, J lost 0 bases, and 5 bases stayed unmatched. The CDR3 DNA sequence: TGTGCCAGCACCTTCGACAGGGTGAACACTGAAGCTTTCTTT. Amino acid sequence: CASTFDRVNTEAFF.

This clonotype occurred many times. For the CDR3, the DNA is TGTGCCAGCAGTTTCGCGGGTCCCCGCAATCAGCCCCAGCATTTT. Translation gives CASSFAGPRNQPQHF. The chain is built from TRBV28 and TRBJ1-5; D unresolved. Trimming left V 3 bases short and J 2 bases short, with 11 bases between. CDR1 is MDHEN and CDR2 is SYDVKM in the germline V gene. This CDR3 has 15 amino acids.

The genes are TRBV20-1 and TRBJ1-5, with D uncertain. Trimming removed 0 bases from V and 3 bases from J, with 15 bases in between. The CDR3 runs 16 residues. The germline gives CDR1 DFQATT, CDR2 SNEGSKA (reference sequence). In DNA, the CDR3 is TGCAGTGCTAGAGAGGTCGGCAGCGGGAACAATCAGCCCCAGCATTTT. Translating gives CSAREVGSGNNQPQHF.

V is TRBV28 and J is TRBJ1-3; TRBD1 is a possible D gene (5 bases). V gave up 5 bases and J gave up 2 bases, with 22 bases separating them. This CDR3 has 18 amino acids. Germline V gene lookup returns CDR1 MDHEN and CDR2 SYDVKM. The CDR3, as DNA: TGTGCCAGCAGTGTATACGAAGTCAGGGATCCTCCTGGAAACACCATATATTTT. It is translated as CASSVYEVRDPPGNTIYF.

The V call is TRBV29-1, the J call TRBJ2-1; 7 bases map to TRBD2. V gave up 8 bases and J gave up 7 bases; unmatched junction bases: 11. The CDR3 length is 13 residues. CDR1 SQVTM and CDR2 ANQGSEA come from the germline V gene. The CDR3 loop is CSLGGSGWNEQFF. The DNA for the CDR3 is TGCAGCCTCGGAGGTAGCGGGTGGAATGAGCAGTTCTTC.

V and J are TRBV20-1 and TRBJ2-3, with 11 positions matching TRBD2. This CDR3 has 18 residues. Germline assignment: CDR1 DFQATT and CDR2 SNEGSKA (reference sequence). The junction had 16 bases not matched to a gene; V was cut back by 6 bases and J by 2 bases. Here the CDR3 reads CSAIRKGFSGRDTDTQYF. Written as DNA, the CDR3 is TGCAGTGCGATACGGAAGGGTTTTAGCGGGAGGGACACAGATACGCAGTATTTT.

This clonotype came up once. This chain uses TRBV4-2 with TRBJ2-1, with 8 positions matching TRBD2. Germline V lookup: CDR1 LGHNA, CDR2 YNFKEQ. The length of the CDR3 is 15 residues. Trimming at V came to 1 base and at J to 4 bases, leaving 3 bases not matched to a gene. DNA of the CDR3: TGTGCCAGCAGCCAAGCGGCTAGCGGGTACAATGAGCAGTTCTTC. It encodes CASSQAASGYNEQFF.

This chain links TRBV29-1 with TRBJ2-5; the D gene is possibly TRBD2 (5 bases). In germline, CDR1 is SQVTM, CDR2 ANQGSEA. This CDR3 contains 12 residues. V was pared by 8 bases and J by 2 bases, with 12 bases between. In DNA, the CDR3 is TGCAGCACAAAAGCGGATCAAGAGACCCAGTACTTC. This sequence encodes CSTKADQETQYF.

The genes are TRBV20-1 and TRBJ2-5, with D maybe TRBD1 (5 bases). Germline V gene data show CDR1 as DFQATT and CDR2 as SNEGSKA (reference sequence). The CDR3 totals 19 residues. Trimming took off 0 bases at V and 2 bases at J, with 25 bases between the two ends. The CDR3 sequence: CSARDRTRKLRSYQETQYF. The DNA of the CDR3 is TGCAGTGCTAGAGACAGGACAAGAAAGCTACGAAGCTATCAAGAGACCCAGTACTTC.